This T cell receptor beta chain was captured in a study of T cell responses to AZD1222 COVID-19 vaccine (dated by TCRdb to about 2021). Regarding the study in general: TCR sequencing was performed for over 230 trial participants, of whom around 200 were given two doses of AZD1222 and roughly 25 were given two doses of MenACWY control vaccine. Trial participants were enrolled by age into 18-55, 56-69 and 70-plus year subgroups, with approximately 150, 28 and 58 TCR-sequenced participants respectively. The investigation overall reported the following: Only five to seven AZD1222 recipients were SARS-CoV-2 seropositive at baseline, limiting conclusions about previously exposed vaccinees. After two AZD1222 doses, spike-specific TCR breadth and depth were significantly higher than at day 0 and than in MenACWY recipients. Epitopes outside the regions mutated in the B.1.351 and B.1.1.7 variants were reportedly recognized by nearly half of the unique spike-specific TCRs. Because no day 14 peak-response samples were available, repertoires were characterized only after the peak T cell response. In the small 56-69-year group, the increase in depth fell short of significance, most likely because of low power. Most participants were white British and females outnumbered males, and the authors suggested that clonal diversity may have been underestimated. Vaccine-associated CD4 TCRs spanned the whole spike protein, with dominant responses in regions 160-218 and 743-854.

Worth noting for this clone: What this receptor recognizes is not known. No qualities accompany the bases; no much larger clone lies one base away.

The CDR3 has 14 amino acids, counting the end cysteine and phenylalanine. Solely the CDR3 DNA is kept, with 42 bases framed from the first base. V loses 5 bases of germline sequence and J loses 7 bases, and the interval between the two ends is 15 bases. The germline V gene (reference sequence) supplies CDR1 SEHNR and CDR2 FQNEAQ. The CDR3 regions of human TCRbeta chains were analyzed by immunosequencing. The authors processed their data as follows. Repertoire TCRs were matched against a reference library of SARS-CoV-2-specific TCRs generated with the MIRA antigen-specificity platform. Breadth was defined as the fraction of unique TCRs that were SARS-CoV-2-associated, and depth was defined as the fraction of total T cells that were SARS-CoV-2-associated. Using the MIRA data, every spike-specific TCR was mapped to the spike region that the TCR reacted to and assigned to either a CD4 or a CD8 class. Log10-transformed breadth and depth values were compared by one-way ANOVA with Sidak's multiple comparisons tests. TCRdb carries this immuneACCESS record with in-frame sequences only. Its versions omit some clonotypes, under half of them owing to an unresolved V gene in the studies checked, with the rest unexplained. For V, J and clone size, that table is used; D and trimming come from the DNA. The sample table records 130,000 or so clones; about 90% of these occur just once. The ten largest clonotypes hold 4% of the sample.

Per the publication, the time point label means: about 28 days (+/-7) after the second vaccine dose. Because spike-specific TCR depth and breadth did not differ between the two schedules, AZD1222 recipients who got a second dose at roughly 4 weeks were pooled with those who got a second dose at roughly 12 weeks. Vaccinee samples were obtained from the UK trials COV001 and COV002, which included a single-blind randomized controlled phase 2/3 trial of AZD1222 (ChAdOx1 nCoV-19) in healthy adults. Trial participant PBMC samples were collected at day 0 and day 28 after the second dose for TCRbeta chain sequencing.

This receptor chain uses TRBV7-9 and TRBJ2-1, with the D gene not clear enough to name. The sequence came from an adult who received the AZD1222 COVID-19 vaccine. The source material was peripheral blood, sampled 28 days after the second AZD1222 dose. The DNA sequence is given as TGTGCCAGCAGCCGCGCGTTGCAGGTGAATGAGCAGTTCTTC. It translates to CASSRALQVNEQFF.